The 5 T cell receptor beta chains below all came from one sample that was sequenced in a study of regulatory T cells in long-lasting Graves disease. Building of the TCR beta libraries involved iRepertoire HTBI primers and Arm-PCR of CDR3 regions. TCRdb used MiXCR to reprocess the multiplex PCR reads, holding one entry per CDR3 protein. This table has roughly 560,000 distinct CDR3 sequences, more than 10% appearing once. Time point in this sample: newly diagnosed GD, antithyroid drugs for less than 3 months. The TCR library was made from RNA extracted from PBMCs. This sample also appeared in a second study, on T cells in Graves' hyperthyroidism and ophthalmopathy.

The source was peripheral blood mononuclear cells (PBMCs), collected at new diagnosis, from a patient treated with antithyroid drugs. These receptors all come from a woman aged 30 to 39 with Graves disease.

In its sample, this clonotype was seen many times. The chain links TRBV28 to TRBJ1-2; D uncertain. Germline CDR1 and CDR2: MDHEN and SYDVKM. Trimming pared 3 bases from V and 7 bases from J, leaving 12 bases between. This CDR3 is built from 13 residues. CDR3 region: CASSFASVRGYTF. DNA of the CDR3: TGTGCCAGCAGTTTCGCGTCAGTTCGTGGCTACACCTTC.

J is TRBJ1-4 and V is TRBV28; 7 nucleotides line up with TRBD1. The V and J ends lost 4 bases and 4 bases, in that order; junction bases with no gene match: 6. CDR3 length equals 15 residues. Germline loops: CDR1 MDHEN, CDR2 SYDVKM. The CDR3 nucleotides are TGTGCCAGCAGTTCCCCGGACAGGCTTAATGAAAAACTGTTTTTT. Encoded protein: CASSSPDRLNEKLFF.

On this clonotype: A much larger clone differs by one base, so this may be a read error. The CDR3 coding sequence is TGTGCCAGCAGCTTGTGGGACAGGACCAAAAACATTCGGTACTTC. This gives the protein CASSLWDRTKNIRYF. The chain carries TRBV5-5 and TRBJ2-4; 8 bases align to TRBD1. The CDR3 loop spans 15 amino acids. Germline CDR1 reads SGHKS; CDR2 reads YYEKEE (reference sequence).

This clonotype was picked up a small number of times. The chain recombines TRBV3-1 with TRBJ2-7, with 10 bases lining up with TRBD1. After removal of 1 base from V and 1 base from J, the junction contained 4 bases not matched to a gene. Germline values: CDR1 LGHDT, CDR2 YNNKEL (reference sequence). The length of the CDR3 is 16 residues. The CDR3 coding sequence is TGTGCCAGCAGCCAAGTTAAGGGACAGGGGTCCTACGAGCAGTACTTC. Translated: CASSQVKGQGSYEQYF.

This clonotype appeared many times. This chain uses TRBV7-2 with TRBJ2-1; a possible D gene is TRBD1 (6 bases). The germline CDR1 and CDR2 sequences are SGHTA and FQGNSA. The CDR3 loop spans 15 amino acids. The germline V and J ends were trimmed by 4 bases and 5 bases, with 15 bases remaining between them. CDR3 DNA: TGTGCCAGCAGCTATAGAACCGGGACACACAATGAGCAGTTCTTC. It yields the protein CASSYRTGTHNEQFF.